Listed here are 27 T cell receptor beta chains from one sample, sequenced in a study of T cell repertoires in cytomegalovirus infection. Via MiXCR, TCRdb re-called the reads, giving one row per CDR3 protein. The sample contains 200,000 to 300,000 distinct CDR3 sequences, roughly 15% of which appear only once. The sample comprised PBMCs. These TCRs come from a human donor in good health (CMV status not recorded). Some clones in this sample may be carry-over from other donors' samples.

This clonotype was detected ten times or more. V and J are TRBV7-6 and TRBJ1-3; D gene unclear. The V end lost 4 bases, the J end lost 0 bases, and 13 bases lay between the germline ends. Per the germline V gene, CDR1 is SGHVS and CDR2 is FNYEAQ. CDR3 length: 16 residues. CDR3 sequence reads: CASSSGPTSSGNTIYF. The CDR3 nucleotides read TGTGCCAGCAGCTCCGGACCCACCAGCTCTGGAAACACCATATATTTT. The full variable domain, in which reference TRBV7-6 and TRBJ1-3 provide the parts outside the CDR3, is GAGVSQSPRYKVTKRGQDVALRCDPISGHVSLYWYRQALGQGPEFLTYFNYEAQQDKSGLPNDRFSAERPEGSISTLTIQRTEQRDSAMYRCASSSGPTSSGNTIYFGEGSWLTVV.

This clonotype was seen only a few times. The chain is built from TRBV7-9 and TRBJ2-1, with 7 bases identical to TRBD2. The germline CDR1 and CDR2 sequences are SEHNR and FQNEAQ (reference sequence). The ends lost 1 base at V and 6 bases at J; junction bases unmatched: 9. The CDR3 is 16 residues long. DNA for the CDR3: TGTGCCAGCAGCTTAGTTGGCGGGAGCAGGTTCAATGAGCAGTTCTTC. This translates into CASSLVGGSRFNEQFF.

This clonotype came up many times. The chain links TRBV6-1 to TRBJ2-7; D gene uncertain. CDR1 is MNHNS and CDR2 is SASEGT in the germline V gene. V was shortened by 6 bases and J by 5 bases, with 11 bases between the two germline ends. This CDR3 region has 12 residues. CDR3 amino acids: CASSAPLDEQYV. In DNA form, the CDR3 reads TGTGCCAGCAGCGCCCCATTGGACGAGCAGTACGTC.

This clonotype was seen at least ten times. CDR3 amino acids: CASNGQSPKNIQYF. The DNA of the CDR3 is TGTGCCAGCAATGGACAGAGCCCCAAAAACATTCAGTACTTC. J is TRBJ2-4 and V is TRBV6-2 or TRBV6-3; D might be TRBD1 (6 bases). V gave up 7 bases and J gave up 2 bases, with 12 bases separating them. Germline CDR1 MNHEY, CDR2 SVGEGT. This CDR3 contains 14 residues.

CDR3 nucleotides: TGTGCCAGCAGCGAACAGGGAATCGTTACCTACAATGAGCAGTTCTTC. Amino acid sequence: CASSEQGIVTYNEQFF. The rearrangement joins TRBV28 to TRBJ2-1; D is possibly TRBD1 (6 bases). This CDR3 is 16 amino acids long. The germline V and J ends were trimmed by 6 bases and 2 bases, with 17 bases remaining between them. Per germline, CDR1 MDHEN and CDR2 SYDVKM.

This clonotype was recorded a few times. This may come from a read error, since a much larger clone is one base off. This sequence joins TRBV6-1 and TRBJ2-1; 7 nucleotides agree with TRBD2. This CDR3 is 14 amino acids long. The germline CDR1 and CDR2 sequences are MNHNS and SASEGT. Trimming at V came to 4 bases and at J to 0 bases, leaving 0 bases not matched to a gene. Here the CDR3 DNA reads TGTGCCAGCAGTGGGGGGGGCTCCTACAATGAGCAGTTCTTC. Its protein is CASSGGGSYNEQFF.

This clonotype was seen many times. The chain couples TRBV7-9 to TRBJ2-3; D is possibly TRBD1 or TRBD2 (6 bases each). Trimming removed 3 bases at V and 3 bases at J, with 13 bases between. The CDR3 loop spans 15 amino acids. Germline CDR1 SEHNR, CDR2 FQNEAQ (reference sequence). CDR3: CASSFAGGATDTQYF. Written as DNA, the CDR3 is TGTGCCAGCAGCTTTGCCGGGGGCGCGACAGATACGCAGTATTTT. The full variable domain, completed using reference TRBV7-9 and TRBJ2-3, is DTGVSQNPRHKITKRGQNVTFRCDPISEHNRLYWYRQTLGQGPEFLTYFQNEAQLEKSRLLSDRFSAERPKGSFSTLEIQRTEQGDSAMYLCASSFAGGATDTQYFGPGTRLTVL.

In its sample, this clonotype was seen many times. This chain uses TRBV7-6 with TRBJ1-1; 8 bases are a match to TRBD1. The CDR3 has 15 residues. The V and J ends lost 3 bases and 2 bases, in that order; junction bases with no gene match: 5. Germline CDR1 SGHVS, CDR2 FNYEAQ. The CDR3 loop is CASSFGQGGNTEAFF. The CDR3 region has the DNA TGTGCCAGCAGCTTTGGACAGGGTGGCAACACTGAAGCTTTCTTT.

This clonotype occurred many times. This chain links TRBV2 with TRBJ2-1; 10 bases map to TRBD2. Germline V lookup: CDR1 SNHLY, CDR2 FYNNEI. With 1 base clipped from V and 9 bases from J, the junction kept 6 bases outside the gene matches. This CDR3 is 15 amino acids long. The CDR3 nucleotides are TGTGCCAGCAGTGAAGAGAGCGGGGGGGCTGGTGAGCAGTTCTTC. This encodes CASSEESGGAGEQFF.

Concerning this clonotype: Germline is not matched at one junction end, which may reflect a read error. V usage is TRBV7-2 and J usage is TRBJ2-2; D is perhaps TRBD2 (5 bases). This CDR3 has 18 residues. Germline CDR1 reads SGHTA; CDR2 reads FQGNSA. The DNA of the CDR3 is TGTGCCAGCAGCCTTGTACCCCTTGGCTACGCGAACACCGGGGAGCTGTTTTGG. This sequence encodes CASSLVPLGYANTGELFW.

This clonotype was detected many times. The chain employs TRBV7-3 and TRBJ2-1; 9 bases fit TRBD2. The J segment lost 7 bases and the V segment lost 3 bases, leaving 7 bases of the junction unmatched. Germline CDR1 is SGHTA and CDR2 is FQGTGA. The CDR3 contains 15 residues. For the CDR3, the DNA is TGTGCCAGCAGCTTGGCTGGCGGGGGGGGAAATGAGCAGTTCTTC. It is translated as CASSLAGGGGNEQFF.

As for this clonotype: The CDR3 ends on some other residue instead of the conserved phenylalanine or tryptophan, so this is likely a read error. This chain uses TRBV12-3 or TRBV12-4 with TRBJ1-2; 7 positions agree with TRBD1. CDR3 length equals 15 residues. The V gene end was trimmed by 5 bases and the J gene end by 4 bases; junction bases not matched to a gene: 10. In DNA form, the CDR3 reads TGTGCCAGCAGTCGCGCTCTGACAGGGATCTATGGCTACACCCTC. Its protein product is CASSRALTGIYGYTL.

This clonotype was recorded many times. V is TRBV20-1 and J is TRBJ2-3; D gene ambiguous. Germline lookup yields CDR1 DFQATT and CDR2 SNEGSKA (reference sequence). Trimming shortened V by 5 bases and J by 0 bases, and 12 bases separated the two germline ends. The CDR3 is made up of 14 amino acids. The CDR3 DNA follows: TGCAGTGCTGCCCGGATGGATAGCACAGATACGCAGTATTTT. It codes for CSAARMDSTDTQYF.

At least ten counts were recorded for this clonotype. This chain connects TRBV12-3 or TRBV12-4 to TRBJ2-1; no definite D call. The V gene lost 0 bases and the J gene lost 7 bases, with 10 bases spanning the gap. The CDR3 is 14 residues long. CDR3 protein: CASSLAWAFNEQFF. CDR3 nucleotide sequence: TGTGCCAGCAGTTTAGCGTGGGCGTTTAATGAGCAGTTCTTC.

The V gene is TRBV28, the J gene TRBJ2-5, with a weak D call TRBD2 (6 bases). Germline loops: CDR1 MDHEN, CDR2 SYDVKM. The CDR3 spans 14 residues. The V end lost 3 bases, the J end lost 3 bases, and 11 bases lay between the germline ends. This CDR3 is CASSLGRGKETQYF. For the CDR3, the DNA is TGTGCCAGCAGTTTGGGTCGGGGGAAAGAGACCCAGTACTTC. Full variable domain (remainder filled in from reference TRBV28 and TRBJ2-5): DVKVTQSSRYLVKRTGEKVFLECVQDMDHENMFWYRQDPGLGLRLIYFSYDVKMKEKGDIPEGYSVSREKKERFSLILESASTNQTSMYLCASSLGRGKETQYFGPGTRLLVL.

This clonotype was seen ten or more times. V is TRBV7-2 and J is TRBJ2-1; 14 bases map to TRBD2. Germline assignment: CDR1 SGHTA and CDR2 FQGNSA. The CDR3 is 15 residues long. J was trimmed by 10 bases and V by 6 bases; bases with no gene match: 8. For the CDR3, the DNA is TGTGCCAGCAGGCCGGGACTAGCGGGAGTCGGCGAGCAGTTCTTC. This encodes CASRPGLAGVGEQFF.

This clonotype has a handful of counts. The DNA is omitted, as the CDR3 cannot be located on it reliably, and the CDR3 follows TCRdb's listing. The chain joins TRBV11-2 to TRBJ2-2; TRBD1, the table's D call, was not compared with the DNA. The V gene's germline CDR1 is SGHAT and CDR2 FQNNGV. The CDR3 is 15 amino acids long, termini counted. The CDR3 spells CASSFYSAPGGELFF.

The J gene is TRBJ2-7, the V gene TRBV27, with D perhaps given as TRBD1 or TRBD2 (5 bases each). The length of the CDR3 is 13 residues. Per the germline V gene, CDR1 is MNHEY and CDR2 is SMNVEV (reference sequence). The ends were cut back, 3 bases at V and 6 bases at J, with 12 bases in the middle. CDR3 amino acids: CASSFKGSGEQYF. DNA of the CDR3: TGTGCCAGCAGTTTTAAGGGGAGTGGCGAGCAGTACTTC.

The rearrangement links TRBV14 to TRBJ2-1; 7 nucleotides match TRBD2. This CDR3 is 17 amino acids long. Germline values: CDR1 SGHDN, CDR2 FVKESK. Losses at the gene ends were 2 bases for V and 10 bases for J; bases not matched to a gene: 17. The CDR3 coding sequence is TGTGCCAGCAGCCAACACGCTAGCGGCAGATCGTGGGTAGAGCAGTTCTTC. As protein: CASSQHASGRSWVEQFF. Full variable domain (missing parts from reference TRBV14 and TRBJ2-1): EAGVTQFPSHSVIEKGQTVTLRCDPISGHDNLYWYRRVMGKEIKFLLHFVKESKQDESGMPNNRFLAERTGGTYSTLKVQPAELEDSGVYFCASSQHASGRSWVEQFFGPGTRLTVL.

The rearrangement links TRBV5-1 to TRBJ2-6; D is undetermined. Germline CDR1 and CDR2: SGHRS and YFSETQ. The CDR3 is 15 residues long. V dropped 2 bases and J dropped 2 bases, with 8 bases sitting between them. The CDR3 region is CASSFDRAGANVLTF. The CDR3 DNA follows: TGCGCCAGCAGCTTCGATCGAGCTGGGGCCAACGTCCTGACTTTC.

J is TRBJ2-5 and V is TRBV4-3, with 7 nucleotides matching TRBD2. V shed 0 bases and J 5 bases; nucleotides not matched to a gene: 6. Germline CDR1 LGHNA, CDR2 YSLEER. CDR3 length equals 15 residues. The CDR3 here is CASSQDAGVSETQYF. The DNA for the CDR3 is TGCGCCAGCAGCCAAGATGCGGGGGTTTCGGAGACCCAGTACTTC.

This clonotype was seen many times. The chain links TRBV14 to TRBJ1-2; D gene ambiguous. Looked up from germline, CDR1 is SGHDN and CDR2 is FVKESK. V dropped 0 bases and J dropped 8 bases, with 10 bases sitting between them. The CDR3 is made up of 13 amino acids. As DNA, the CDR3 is TGTGCCAGCAGCCAAGATTACCCTGACGGCTACACCTTC. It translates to CASSQDYPDGYTF.

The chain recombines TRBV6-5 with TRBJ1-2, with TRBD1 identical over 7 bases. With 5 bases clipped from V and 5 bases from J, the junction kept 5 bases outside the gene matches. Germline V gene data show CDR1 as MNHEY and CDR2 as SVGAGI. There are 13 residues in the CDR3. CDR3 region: CASSLQGWYGYTF. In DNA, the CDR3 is TGTGCCAGCAGTCTACAGGGGTGGTATGGCTACACCTTC.

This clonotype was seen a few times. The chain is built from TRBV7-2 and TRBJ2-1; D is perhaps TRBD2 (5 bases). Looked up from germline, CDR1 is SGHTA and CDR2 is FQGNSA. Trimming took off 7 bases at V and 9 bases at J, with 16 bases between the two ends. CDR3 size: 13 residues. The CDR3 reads CASKLNLEGEQFF. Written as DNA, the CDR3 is TGTGCCAGCAAACTAAACCTAGAGGGTGAGCAGTTCTTC.

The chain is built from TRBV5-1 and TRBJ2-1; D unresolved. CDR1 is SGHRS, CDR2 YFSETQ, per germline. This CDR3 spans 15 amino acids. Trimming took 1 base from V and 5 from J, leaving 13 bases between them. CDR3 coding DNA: TGCGCCAGCAGCTTGTTCCAGCCAACCAACAATGAGCAGTTCTTC. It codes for CASSLFQPTNNEQFF. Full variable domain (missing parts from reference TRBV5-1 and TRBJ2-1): KAGVTQTPRYLIKTRGQQVTLSCSPISGHRSVSWYQQTPGQGLQFLFEYFSETQRNKGNFPGRFSGRQFSNSRSEMNVSTLELGDSALYLCASSLFQPTNNEQFFGPGTRLTVL.

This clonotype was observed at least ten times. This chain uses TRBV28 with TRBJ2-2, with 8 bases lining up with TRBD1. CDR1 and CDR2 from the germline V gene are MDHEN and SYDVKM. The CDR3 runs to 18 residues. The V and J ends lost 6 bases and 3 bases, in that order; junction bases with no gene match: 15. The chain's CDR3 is CASRQDRVDGSDTGELFF. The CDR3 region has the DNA TGTGCCAGCAGACAGGACAGGGTAGACGGGAGTGACACCGGGGAGCTGTTTTTT. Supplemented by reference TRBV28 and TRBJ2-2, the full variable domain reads DVKVTQSSRYLVKRTGEKVFLECVQDMDHENMFWYRQDPGLGLRLIYFSYDVKMKEKGDIPEGYSVSREKKERFSLILESASTNQTSMYLCASRQDRVDGSDTGELFFGEGSRLTVL.

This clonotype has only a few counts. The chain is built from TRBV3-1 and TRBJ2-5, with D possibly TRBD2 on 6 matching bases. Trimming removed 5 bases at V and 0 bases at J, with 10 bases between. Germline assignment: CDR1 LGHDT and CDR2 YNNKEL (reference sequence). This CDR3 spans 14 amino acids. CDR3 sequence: CASSNRGNQETQYF. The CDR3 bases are TGTGCCAGCAGCAACCGGGGGAACCAAGAGACCCAGTACTTC.